Listed here are 27 T cell receptor beta chains from one sample, sequenced in a study of blood T cell repertoires in COVID-19. Only in-frame clones appear in the TCRdb table, and some are missing; sequencing was by immunoSEQ multiplex PCR. The sample shows approximately 150,000 clones, 85% to 90% of them seen only once. Material: peripheral blood. All receptors come from a man in his fifties who had recovered from COVID-19.

The chain recombines TRBV29-1 with TRBJ1-2, with D tentatively TRBD1 (6 bases). Per germline, CDR1 SQVTM and CDR2 ANQGSEA. V was trimmed by 4 bases and J by 12 bases, leaving 21 bases between them. The CDR3 is 13 residues long. The CDR3 sequence: CSVAAPGTSWNTF. The CDR3 nucleotides are TGCAGCGTTGCGGCACCCGGGACATCTTGGAACACCTTC.

As regards this clone: Additional DNA sequences in this sample encode the identical CDR3. The chain uses TRBV6-1 and TRBJ2-5; 10 nucleotides agree with TRBD1. CDR1 is MNHNS and CDR2 is SASEGT in the germline V gene. V lost 3 bases, J lost 3 bases, and 1 base stayed unmatched. The CDR3 contains 14 residues. This CDR3 is CASSDGQGEETQYF. The CDR3 coding sequence is TGTGCCAGCAGTGATGGACAGGGGGAAGAGACCCAGTACTTC.

The V and J genes are TRBV10-2 and TRBJ2-1, with 11 bases aligning to TRBD1. There are 15 residues in the CDR3. Germline values: CDR1 WSHSY, CDR2 SAAADI. Germline trimming cut 6 bases from V and 4 bases from J; bases unmatched to any gene: 5. The CDR3 here is CASRPGTGGYNEQFF. The DNA for the CDR3 is TGCGCCAGCAGACCCGGGACAGGGGGTTACAATGAGCAGTTCTTC.

The chain recombines TRBV19 with TRBJ1-6; TRBD1 agrees at 8 bases. Per the germline V gene, CDR1 is LNHDA and CDR2 is SQIVND (reference sequence). The V segment lost 7 bases and the J segment 15 bases; nucleotides outside the gene matches: 11. CDR3 length: 13 residues. The chain's CDR3 is CASIGTGTGVLHF. Here the CDR3 DNA reads TGTGCCAGTATTGGCACCGGGACAGGAGTCCTCCACTTT.

The CDR3 region has the DNA TGTGCTAGTGGTTTCACTGCCGACGGCAGGGCCAATGAGCAGTTCTTC. Residues: CASGFTADGRANEQFF. V and J are TRBV12-5 and TRBJ2-1, with a tentative D call TRBD1 (5 bases). V was clipped by 3 bases and J by 6 bases, with 18 bases between them. CDR3 size: 16 residues. The germline V gene encodes CDR1 LGHNT and CDR2 FRNRAP.

This clone was seen just once. The chain employs TRBV25-1 and TRBJ1-5; TRBD1 matches 7 bases. J lost 6 bases, V lost 6 bases, and 8 bases had no gene match. The CDR3 length is 14 residues. Germline CDR1 is MGHDK and CDR2 is SYGVNS. In DNA, the CDR3 is TGTGCCAGCAGCTCAACAGGGGTGATTCAGCCCCAGCATTTT. Translated, it gives CASSSTGVIQPQHF.

This rearrangement joins TRBV2 to TRBJ2-2, with 9 bases matching TRBD1. V lost 7 bases and J lost 5; bases outside the gene matches: 8. CDR3 length: 15 residues. Germline assignment: CDR1 SNHLY and CDR2 FYNNEI. CDR3 sequence (DNA): TGTGCCAGCAACGAAGGACAGGGGAATACCGGGGAGCTGTTTTTT. Amino acids: CASNEGQGNTGELFF.

The rearrangement joins TRBV2 to TRBJ1-2; 7 nucleotides agree with TRBD1. This CDR3 region has 13 residues. CDR1 and CDR2 (germline): SNHLY, FYNNEI. The trim removed 6 bases at V and 2 bases at J, leaving 3 bases unmatched. The DNA for the CDR3 is TGTGCCAGCAGCTTACAGGGGAACTATGGCTACACCTTC. Amino acid sequence: CASSLQGNYGYTF.

The chain couples TRBV9 to TRBJ2-3; 9 nucleotides line up with TRBD2. After removal of 0 bases from V and 1 base from J, the junction contained 0 bases not matched to a gene. The CDR3 consists of 15 residues. CDR1 is SGDLS and CDR2 is YYNGEE in the germline V gene. The CDR3 sequence is CASSVVAGGTDTQYF. CDR3 nucleotides: TGTGCCAGCAGCGTAGTAGCGGGAGGCACAGATACGCAGTATTTT.

A remark on this clone: In the same sample, other DNA sequences code for this CDR3. The gene calls are TRBV7-3 and TRBJ1-4; D is perhaps TRBD1 (5 bases). This CDR3 region has 15 residues. CDR1 is SGHTA and CDR2 is FQGTGA in the germline V gene. V was clipped by 5 bases and J by 5 bases, with 15 bases between them. The CDR3 loop reads CASSATGTSNEKLFF. As DNA, the CDR3 is TGTGCCAGCAGCGCTACAGGAACTTCAAATGAAAAACTGTTTTTT. The full variable domain, with the rest looked up from reference TRBV7-3 and TRBJ1-4, is GAGVSQTPSNKVTEKGKYVELRCDPISGHTALYWYRQSLGQGPEFLIYFQGTGAADDSGLPNDRFFAVRPEGSVSTLKIQRTERGDSAVYLCASSATGTSNEKLFFGSGTQLSVL.

This chain connects TRBV18 to TRBJ1-5, with 8 bases lining up with TRBD1. This CDR3 region has 14 residues. V shed 2 bases and J 7 bases; nucleotides not matched to a gene: 4. Germline CDR1 and CDR2: KGHSH and LQKENI. The DNA for the CDR3 is TGTGCCAGCTCACCATCAGGGGGCCAGCAGCCCCAGCATTTT. Protein sequence: CASSPSGGQQPQHF. Combining the CDR3 with reference TRBV18 and TRBJ1-5 gives the whole variable domain NAGVMQNPRHLVRRRGQEARLRCSPMKGHSHVYWYRQLPEEGLKFMVYLQKENIIDESGMPKERFSAEFPKEGPSILRIQQVVRGDSAAYFCASSPSGGQQPQHFGDGTRLSIL.

This chain links TRBV19 with TRBJ1-6; D gene ambiguous. The ends were cut back, 1 base at V and 10 bases at J, with 8 bases in the middle. Germline loops: CDR1 LNHDA, CDR2 SQIVND (reference sequence). The CDR3 is 13 amino acids. The CDR3 DNA sequence: TGTGCCAGTAGTATAGGCACTCAATCACCCCTCCACTTT. This translates into CASSIGTQSPLHF.

V usage is TRBV27 and J usage is TRBJ2-3, with 13 bases fitting TRBD2. The CDR3 length is 17 residues. Germline V gene lookup returns CDR1 MNHEY and CDR2 SMNVEV (reference sequence). With 4 bases clipped from V and 2 bases from J, the junction kept 6 bases outside the gene matches. This CDR3 reads CASSSPGLAGSTDTQYF. CDR3 in DNA: TGTGCCAGCAGTTCGCCGGGACTAGCGGGGTCCACAGATACGCAGTATTTT.

V usage is TRBV7-3 and J usage is TRBJ1-6; 8 bases map to TRBD1. The CDR3 extends over 15 amino acids. The V gene's germline CDR1 is SGHTA and CDR2 FQGTGA. V was pared by 4 bases and J by 9 bases, with 8 bases of the junction left unmatched. Written as DNA, the CDR3 is TGTGCCAGCAGCTCTGTAGGACAGGGCGGTTCACCCCTCCACTTT. Protein sequence: CASSSVGQGGSPLHF.

The V gene is TRBV13, the J gene TRBJ2-5, with a tentative D call TRBD1 (6 bases). The CDR3 consists of 18 residues. Germline V gene sequence: CDR1 PRHDT, CDR2 FYEKMQ (reference sequence). The V and J ends lost 0 bases and 2 bases respectively, with 19 bases between them. Written as DNA, the CDR3 is TGTGCCAGCAGCTTAGGGCGGGCCAGGGGTTGGTGGCAAGAGACCCAGTACTTC. Protein sequence: CASSLGRARGWWQETQYF.

There are a few counts of this clone. This chain connects TRBV12-3 or TRBV12-4 to TRBJ1-1, with D unresolved. V lost 6 bases to trimming and J lost 7 bases, with 12 bases between them. The CDR3 totals 12 residues. CDR3 loop: CASSRRRDEAFF. CDR3 DNA: TGTGCCAGCAGCCGCAGACGGGATGAAGCTTTCTTT.

The rearrangement uses TRBV9 and TRBJ2-2; TRBD1 agrees at 11 bases. The J segment lost 5 bases and the V segment lost 3 bases, leaving 6 bases of the junction unmatched. The CDR3 totals 16 residues. Germline CDR1 is SGDLS and CDR2 is YYNGEE. The CDR3 loop is CASSARTGGQTGELFF. CDR3 DNA sequence: TGTGCCAGCAGCGCCCGGACAGGGGGCCAGACCGGGGAGCTGTTTTTT.

The chain carries TRBV7-9 and TRBJ2-2; 8 nucleotides agree with TRBD1. Germline V CDR1 and CDR2: SEHNR, FQNEAQ (reference sequence). This CDR3 has 14 amino acids. V dropped 4 bases and J dropped 3; count of bases not matched to a gene: 1. The CDR3 nucleotides are TGTGCCAGCAGCTGGACAGGGTACACCGGGGAGCTGTTTTTT. The encoded protein is CASSWTGYTGELFF.

This rearrangement joins TRBV7-9 to TRBJ1-4; 8 nucleotides align to TRBD1. The CDR3 loop spans 16 amino acids. Germline lookup yields CDR1 SEHNR and CDR2 FQNEAQ (reference sequence). Unmatched junction bases numbered 9, after V lost 2 bases and J lost 7 bases. This CDR3 is CASSLYQGAQGEKLFF. DNA for the CDR3: TGTGCCAGCAGCTTATACCAGGGGGCGCAGGGTGAAAAACTGTTTTTT.

This rearrangement joins TRBV15 to TRBJ2-3; TRBD1 is a possible D gene (6 bases). The CDR3 spans 16 residues. Germline V lookup: CDR1 LNHNV, CDR2 YYDKDF (reference sequence). The ends were cut back, 1 base at V and 4 bases at J, with 15 bases in the middle. The CDR3 DNA is TGTGCCACCAGCAGAGCATGGGGGCTAGTGCCAGATACGCAGTATTTT. It codes for CATSRAWGLVPDTQYF.

CDR3 in DNA: TGTGCCAGCAGCGTAGAAGATACCTACACTGAAGCTTTCTTT. This codes for CASSVEDTYTEAFF. This chain links TRBV6-5 with TRBJ1-1; D is undetermined. CDR3 length equals 14 residues. In germline, CDR1 is MNHEY, CDR2 SVGAGI. V was cut by 6 bases and J by 3 bases, with 14 bases left in between.

This sequence joins TRBV5-1 and TRBJ2-7; D may be TRBD1 (6 bases). The CDR3 length is 15 residues. Germline lookup yields CDR1 SGHRS and CDR2 YFSETQ. V was cut by 3 bases and J by 1 base, with 14 bases left in between. DNA of the CDR3: TGCGCCAGCAGCTCCCTCCGGGACAAGTCCTACGAGCAGTACTTC. Amino acid sequence: CASSSLRDKSYEQYF.

V usage is TRBV3-1 (or the pseudogene TRBV3-2) and J usage is TRBJ1-2, with 9 bases identical to TRBD1. The CDR3 is 16 amino acids. The germline V gene encodes CDR1 LGHDT and CDR2 YNNKEL (reference sequence). After removal of 8 bases from V and 2 bases from J, the junction contained 12 bases not matched to a gene. CDR3 amino acids: CASLGRTGGGNYGYTF. In nucleotides, the CDR3 is TGTGCCAGCTTGGGGAGAACAGGGGGCGGGAACTATGGCTACACCTTC.

Here the CDR3 DNA reads TGCAGCGTAGCAGTGACAGTTAATAGCAATCAGCCCCAGCATTTT. Its translation is CSVAVTVNSNQPQHF. V gene TRBV29-1 combines with J gene TRBJ1-5, with D possibly matching TRBD1 (5 bases). The germline V gene has CDR1 SQVTM and CDR2 ANQGSEA. The CDR3 spans 15 residues. V dropped 6 bases and J dropped 0 bases, with 15 bases sitting between them.

V is TRBV10-2 and J is TRBJ2-7, with 10 bases fitting TRBD1. Looked up from germline, CDR1 is WSHSY and CDR2 is SAAADI. With V trimmed by 6 bases and J by 2 bases, 4 bases remained unmatched. The CDR3 has 14 amino acids. In DNA form, the CDR3 reads TGCGCCAGCAGACCCGGGACAGGGGCCTACGAGCAGTACTTC. Residues: CASRPGTGAYEQYF.

The chain has TRBV5-1 and TRBJ1-5, with 9 bases matching TRBD1. The CDR3 loop spans 15 amino acids. Trimming at V came to 4 bases and at J to 1 base, leaving 3 bases not matched to a gene. The germline V gene has CDR1 SGHRS and CDR2 YFSETQ. The DNA of the CDR3 is TGCGCCAGCAGCCCGACAGGGGGGAGCAATCAGCCCCAGCATTTT. Protein: CASSPTGGSNQPQHF.

The genes are TRBV6-6 and TRBJ1-4, with D perhaps matching TRBD1 (6 bases). Trimming took off 5 bases at V and 8 bases at J, with 9 bases between the two ends. Germline V CDR1 and CDR2: MNHNY, SVGAGI (reference sequence). The CDR3 length is 12 residues. CDR3 residues: CASSGQFEKLFF. CDR3 DNA: TGTGCCAGCAGTGGACAGTTCGAAAAACTGTTTTTT.